Sequencing of this T cell receptor (beta chain) was carried out in a study of T cell clonotyping in hematopoietic cell transplantation. Turning to this clone: Its antigen is unknown.

Findings and caveats of the study: No sorting was done, leaving CD4 and CD8 contributions mixed.

The CDR3 is 13 residues long. Germline values: CDR1 SGDLS, CDR2 YYNGEE. V lost 0 bases, J lost 4 bases, and 7 bases lay in between. Only in-frame clones appear in the TCRdb table, and some are missing; sequencing was by immunoSEQ multiplex PCR. The repertoire holds 9,500 to 12,000 clones, with approximately 91% as singletons. Recipient blood drawn about 28 days pretransplant and days 30, 100, 180 after. The sample was PBMCs, taken 180 days after allogeneic stem cell transplant. V usage is TRBV9 and J usage is TRBJ2-5, with no clear D. The source of this sequence is a male patient aged 55-69 years who had an allogeneic stem cell transplant from an unrelated donor, so the T cells may come from the graft donor. Some clones in this sample may be carry-over from other donors' samples. CDR3 bases: TGTGCCAGCAGCGTAGCTATGGGAGAGACCCAGTACTTC. Encoded protein: CASSVAMGETQYF.